Listed here are 8 T cell receptor beta chains from one sample, sequenced in a study of cytomegalovirus exposure and HLA in healthy donors. This PCR relied on a set of 60 Vbeta primers and 13 Jbeta primers. Assay used: immunoSEQ multiplex PCR; TCRdb lists only in-frame clones, some missing. This sample has around 120,000 clones, with approximately 80% found just once. Material for sequencing was PBMCs. These receptors were obtained from a woman aged 35 to 49 in good health and CMV-seropositive.

The chain links TRBV29-1 to TRBJ2-5, with D unresolved. The DNA end is a closer match to TRBJ2-7, so the J assignment may be wrong. The CDR3 extends over 12 amino acids. CDR1 and CDR2 (germline): SQVTM, ANQGSEA. The DNA for the CDR3 is TGCAGCGTTGGAGGTGGAACCTACGAGCAGTACTTC. It codes for CSVGGGTYEQYF.

This clone has just one count. The chain is built from TRBV12-1 and TRBJ2-7; TRBD2, as called in the table, went unchecked against the DNA. TRBV12-1 is flagged as a pseudogene. The CDR3 sequence is 11 residues long. CDR3 coding DNA: TGTGCCAGCAGCTTTCTCTACGAGCAGTACTTC. Amino acids: CASSFLYEQYF.

The chain carries TRBV4-1 and TRBJ2-5; 7 nucleotides line up with TRBD2. Germline V gene lookup returns CDR1 MGHRA and CDR2 YSYEKL. The CDR3 loop spans 16 amino acids. V lost 2 bases, J lost 6 bases, and 12 bases stayed unmatched. The CDR3 region is CASSQPLIRGGKTQYF. The CDR3 DNA is TGCGCCAGCAGCCAACCCCTGATCCGGGGAGGGAAGACCCAGTACTTC.

The chain links TRBV7-6 to TRBJ1-1; 8 bases are a match to TRBD1. This CDR3 region has 14 residues. V lost 5 bases, J lost 3 bases, and 5 bases stayed unmatched. The germline V gene encodes CDR1 SGHVS and CDR2 FNYEAQ. The CDR3 coding sequence is TGTGCCAGCAGCCTGGGACAGGCACACACTGAAGCTTTCTTT. The encoded protein is CASSLGQAHTEAFF.

The chain couples TRBV19 to TRBJ2-7; 8 bases map to TRBD1. V shed 6 bases, J shed 4 bases, and the junction held 8 bases outside the gene matches. CDR3 length equals 14 residues. Germline values: CDR1 LNHDA, CDR2 SQIVND (reference sequence). This CDR3 reads CASSGQGQGYEQYF. The CDR3, as DNA: TGTGCCAGTAGCGGACAAGGACAGGGATACGAGCAGTACTTC. Using reference TRBV19 and TRBJ2-7 for the parts outside the CDR3, the full variable domain is DGGITQSPKYLFRKEGQNVTLSCEQNLNHDAMYWYRQDPGQGLRLIYYSQIVNDFQKGDIAEGYSVSREKKESFPLTVTSAQKNPTAFYLCASSGQGQGYEQYFGPGTRLTVT.

This chain joins TRBV13 and TRBJ2-7, with TRBD2 matching 11 bases. The J segment lost 4 bases and the V segment lost 2 bases, leaving 4 bases of the junction unmatched. CDR3 size: 15 residues. The V gene's germline CDR1 is PRHDT and CDR2 FYEKMQ (reference sequence). CDR3 loop: CASSLFTSGSYEQYF. The CDR3 nucleotides are TGTGCCAGCAGCTTATTCACTAGCGGGAGTTACGAGCAGTACTTC.

V usage is TRBV7-3 and J usage is TRBJ2-1; TRBD2 matches 8 bases. The CDR3 is 13 amino acids. The V and J ends lost 3 bases and 9 bases, in that order; junction bases with no gene match: 4. Germline V gives CDR1 SGHTA, CDR2 FQGTGA. Written as DNA, the CDR3 is TGTGCCAGCAGCTTGGGACTAGTCGGTGAGCAGTTCTTC. This gives the protein CASSLGLVGEQFF.

The CDR3 region is CASSLTGTGTPDTQYF. The CDR3 coding sequence is TGTGCCAGCAGTTTAACCGGGACAGGGACCCCAGATACGCAGTATTTT. The rearrangement joins TRBV6-5 to TRBJ2-3; TRBD1 matches at 9 bases. Trimming removed 4 bases from V and 4 bases from J; junction bases left unmatched: 9. Germline V lookup: CDR1 MNHEY, CDR2 SVGAGI. The CDR3 length is 16 residues.